This T cell receptor beta chain is from a study of control samples from healthy donors and cancer patients. This clone was seen a single time. The V and J ends lost 3 bases and 9 bases respectively, with 11 bases between them. The CDR3 has 12 residues. CDR1 is SGHTA and CDR2 is FQGNSA in the germline V gene. Assay used: immunoSEQ multiplex PCR; TCRdb lists only in-frame clones, some missing. This repertoire shows roughly 83,000 clones, roughly 78% found once; its top ten account for about 10%. The J gene is TRBJ2-5, the V gene TRBV7-2; D is uncertain. This clonotype was sampled from a woman aged 55-69 years in good health. The sequenced sample was blood. The CDR3 sequence: CASSFVGGAQYF. As DNA, the CDR3 is TGTGCCAGCAGCTTTGTAGGTGGGGCCCAGTACTTC.